This T cell receptor (beta chain) derives from a study of CD8 T cells in Susac syndrome. Both CD4+ and CD8+ T cells were negatively isolated, and TEMRA cells underwent FACS enrichment. Random-hexamer reverse transcription was applied to about 0.5 to 1 ug RNA. TCRdb reanalysed the immunoSEQ multiplex PCR reads using MiXCR and keeps one entry per CDR3 protein. The data hold under 80,000 distinct CDR3 sequences, with about 95% observed a single time. CDR3 length: 12 amino acids. The V gene's germline CDR1 is SQVTM and CDR2 ANQGSEA. V dropped 3 bases and J dropped 10; count of bases not matched to a gene: 3.

This TCR came from a human donor with multiple sclerosis. This chain uses TRBV29-1 with TRBJ1-1; 12 bases line up with TRBD1. The specimen sequenced was CD8+ T cells from PBMCs. CDR3 nucleotides: TGCAGCGTTGAGCCGGGACAGGGGGCAGCTTTCTTT. Residues: CSVEPGQGAAFF.